What follows describes a single T cell receptor beta chain. The record originates from a study of blood T cell repertoires in COVID-19. The wider study: From the United States, Italy and Spain came samples of acute and convalescent COVID-19. The analysed material was cDNA or gDNA that came from T cells, B-cell-depleted T cells, or PBMCs.

In the authors' workflow: Cell counts per sample came from amplifying reference gene primers. The protocol was immunoSEQ multiplex PCR, while the TCRdb copy is restricted to in-frame clones and leaves out a portion. V, J and clone size are taken as reported in that table, and D and trimming were inferred from the DNA itself. The sample records about 83,000 clones, roughly 90% being singletons. The germline gives CDR1 SGHTA, CDR2 FQGTGA. The CDR3 totals 14 residues. The V and J ends lost 2 bases and 6 bases respectively, with 13 bases between them. This TCR came from a woman in her forties or fifties with active or convalescent COVID-19. This chain joins TRBV7-3 and TRBJ1-1; D perhaps matches TRBD1 (6 bases). Sequencing used peripheral blood. CDR3 sequence reads: CASSLGTPTPEAFF. The CDR3 region has the DNA TGTGCCAGCAGCTTAGGGACACCAACCCCTGAAGCTTTCTTT. Using reference TRBV7-3 and TRBJ1-1 for the parts outside the CDR3, the full variable domain is GAGVSQTPSNKVTEKGKYVELRCDPISGHTALYWYRQSLGQGPEFLIYFQGTGAADDSGLPNDRFFAVRPEGSVSTLKIQRTERGDSAVYLCASSLGTPTPEAFFGQGTRLTVV.